Listed here are 22 T cell receptor beta chains from one sample, sequenced in a study of OX40 agonist ivuxolimab in advanced cancers. Sequencing used immunoSEQ multiplex PCR; TCRdb keeps in-frame clones, though not all of them. The table includes about 87,000 clones, around 78% detected once. This specimen consisted of CD4+ or CD8+ T cells sorted from blood, obtained in a trial of the OX40 agonist ivuxolimab. All receptors derive from an adult with an advanced solid tumor such as melanoma, head and neck, liver or kidney cancer.

The V gene is TRBV18, the J gene TRBJ2-2; D perhaps matches TRBD1 (5 bases). Germline V lookup: CDR1 KGHSH, CDR2 LQKENI. The V gene lost 6 bases and the J gene lost 5 bases, with 19 bases spanning the gap. The CDR3 consists of 16 residues. CDR3 coding DNA: TGTGCCAGCTCTCTTGGACACCTCTTTGGAACCGGGGAGCTGTTTTTT. Translated, it gives CASSLGHLFGTGELFF.

The chain has TRBV7-2 and TRBJ2-1, with D hard to call. The CDR3 spans 12 residues. Germline V gene sequence: CDR1 SGHTA, CDR2 FQGNSA. V was pared by 5 bases and J by 7 bases, with 9 bases between. The DNA of the CDR3 is TGTGCCAGCAGCCCTGTGGTGAATGAGCAGTTCTTC. Its translation: CASSPVVNEQFF.

This sequence joins TRBV2 and TRBJ1-5; D possibly corresponds to TRBD1 (6 bases). Germline lookup yields CDR1 SNHLY and CDR2 FYNNEI. V lost 10 bases, J lost 7 bases, and 17 bases lay in between. The CDR3 runs to 13 residues. DNA of the CDR3: TGTGCCACCGCCAGGGGAAAGGGCCAGCCCCAGCATTTT. This translates into CATARGKGQPQHF. The whole variable domain, filled in from reference TRBV2 and TRBJ1-5, reads EPEVTQTPSHQVTQMGQEVILRCVPISNHLYFYWYRQILGQKVEFLVSFYNNEISEKSEIFDDQFSVERPDGSNFTLKIRSTKLEDSAMYFCATARGKGQPQHFGDGTRLSIL.

J is TRBJ2-7 and V is TRBV5-4; D not certain. Trimming pared 4 bases from V and 6 bases from J, leaving 14 bases between. The CDR3 length is 13 residues. In germline, CDR1 is SGHNT, CDR2 YYREEE (reference sequence). Here the CDR3 reads CASSPIGAGEQYF. The CDR3 DNA reads TGTGCCAGCAGCCCAATCGGAGCTGGCGAGCAGTACTTC.

This clone was seen more than once but under ten times. J is TRBJ1-2 and V is TRBV10-1; D remains ambiguous. There are 15 residues in the CDR3. Trimming pared 7 bases from V and 3 bases from J, leaving 18 bases between. Germline-derived CDR1 and CDR2 are WNHNN and SYGVQD (reference sequence). The CDR3 region is CASTLERPRDYGYTF. As DNA, the CDR3 is TGCGCCAGCACCCTTGAGCGGCCCCGAGACTATGGCTACACCTTC.

The chain recombines TRBV5-6 with TRBJ2-5; the D gene could be TRBD1 or TRBD2 (6 bases each). Trimming removed 4 bases at V and 5 bases at J, with 15 bases between. The CDR3 consists of 14 residues. CDR1 and CDR2 (germline): SGHDT, YYEEEE. CDR3 sequence: CASSPKGGGETQYF. CDR3 DNA sequence: TGTGCCAGCAGCCCGAAGGGGGGCGGCGAGACCCAGTACTTC.

The J gene is TRBJ2-4, the V gene TRBV5-4, with TRBD2 matching 12 bases. The junction had 5 bases not matched to a gene; V was cut back by 4 bases and J by 6 bases. The CDR3 has 15 residues. Germline loops: CDR1 SGHNT, CDR2 YYREEE (reference sequence). CDR3 residues: CASSPWTSGVNIQYF. The CDR3 coding sequence is TGTGCCAGCAGCCCCTGGACTAGCGGGGTAAACATTCAGTACTTC.

This chain connects TRBV6-5 to TRBJ2-7; TRBD1 agrees at 11 bases. This CDR3 comprises 15 residues. Trimming took 5 bases from V and 3 from J; bases not matched to a gene: 6. The germline V gene encodes CDR1 MNHEY and CDR2 SVGAGI. CDR3 residues: CASSVPGQGGYEQYF. The CDR3 nucleotides read TGTGCCAGCAGTGTGCCGGGACAGGGGGGCTACGAGCAGTACTTC.

The rearrangement links TRBV18 to TRBJ2-5; weak D call: TRBD1 (6 bases). Germline loops: CDR1 KGHSH, CDR2 LQKENI. This CDR3 has 15 amino acids. Trimming shortened V by 6 bases and J by 5 bases, and 19 bases separated the two germline ends. CDR3 DNA sequence: TGTGCCAGCTCGCTCACTTACAGGGAGACGGAGACCCAGTACTTC. Its translation is CASSLTYRETETQYF.

V usage is TRBV10-3 and J usage is TRBJ2-7; 9 positions agree with TRBD2. V shed 2 bases, J shed 3 bases, and the junction held 5 bases outside the gene matches. In germline, CDR1 is ENHRY, CDR2 SYGVKD. The CDR3 spans 15 residues. In nucleotides, the CDR3 is TGTGCCATCAGTGAGCCCCAGCGGGGGGACTACGAGCAGTACTTC. It yields the protein CAISEPQRGDYEQYF.

This rearrangement joins TRBV4-2 to TRBJ2-5, with 8 bases lining up with TRBD2. Germline CDR1 LGHNA, CDR2 YNFKEQ. This CDR3 comprises 19 residues. The junction had 17 bases not matched to a gene; V was cut back by 0 bases and J by 5 bases. The CDR3 region has the DNA TGTGCCAGCAGCCAAGATTGGGACCTGCGGGGGGACTCCCGGGAGACCCAGTACTTC. Translated, it gives CASSQDWDLRGDSRETQYF.

The chain recombines TRBV9 with TRBJ1-5; possible D gene TRBD1, 5 bases. Trimming shortened V by 3 bases and J by 1 base, and 8 bases separated the two germline ends. The germline V gene encodes CDR1 SGDLS and CDR2 YYNGEE. CDR3 length: 14 amino acids. This chain's CDR3 is CASSGGASNQPQHF. The CDR3 nucleotides are TGTGCCAGCAGCGGAGGGGCGAGCAATCAGCCCCAGCATTTT.

The chain combines TRBV2 with TRBJ2-6; D is ambiguous. Germline V gives CDR1 SNHLY, CDR2 FYNNEI. V dropped 3 bases and J dropped 2 bases, with 5 bases sitting between them. The CDR3 has 14 amino acids. The CDR3 sequence: CASSDLAGANVLTF. CDR3 sequence (DNA): TGTGCCAGCAGTGACCTGGCTGGGGCCAACGTCCTGACTTTC. The complete variable domain, with remaining parts taken from reference TRBV2 and TRBJ2-6, reads EPEVTQTPSHQVTQMGQEVILRCVPISNHLYFYWYRQILGQKVEFLVSFYNNEISEKSEIFDDQFSVERPDGSNFTLKIRSTKLEDSAMYFCASSDLAGANVLTFGAGSRLTVL.

The chain combines TRBV4-1 with TRBJ1-1; a possible D gene is TRBD1 (6 bases). Germline assignment: CDR1 MGHRA and CDR2 YSYEKL. Trimming removed 5 bases from V and 4 bases from J, with 14 bases in between. This CDR3 has 14 amino acids. The CDR3 loop reads CASSGNRAGTEAFF. As DNA, the CDR3 is TGCGCCAGCAGCGGGAACAGGGCGGGCACTGAAGCTTTCTTT.

The chain is built from TRBV9 and TRBJ1-2; D may be TRBD1 (5 bases). Trimming stripped 4 bases from V and 8 bases from J, with 15 bases between. The CDR3 consists of 13 residues. Germline V gene data show CDR1 as SGDLS and CDR2 as YYNGEE. CDR3 protein: CASSPRVNLGYTF. Written as DNA, the CDR3 is TGTGCCAGCAGCCCCAGGGTGAATCTAGGCTACACCTTC.

This clone has more than one count but fewer than ten. The V and J genes are TRBV10-1 and TRBJ2-1; 14 nucleotides match TRBD2. This CDR3 comprises 15 residues. With V trimmed by 6 bases and J by 8 bases, 6 bases remained unmatched. CDR1 and CDR2 from the germline V gene are WNHNN and SYGVQD (reference sequence). The CDR3 DNA follows: TGCGCCAGCAGAAGGACTAGCGGGGGGATCGATGAGCAGTTCTTC. It encodes CASRRTSGGIDEQFF.

The chain couples TRBV14 to TRBJ1-1; D is undetermined. This CDR3 spans 14 amino acids. Deletions cut 2 bases from V and 6 bases from J, with 13 bases between. Germline V lookup: CDR1 SGHDN, CDR2 FVKESK. The CDR3 loop reads CASSQTPVYAEAFF. CDR3 DNA sequence: TGTGCCAGCAGCCAAACGCCGGTTTACGCTGAAGCTTTCTTT. The whole variable domain, filled in from reference TRBV14 and TRBJ1-1, reads EAGVTQFPSHSVIEKGQTVTLRCDPISGHDNLYWYRRVMGKEIKFLLHFVKESKQDESGMPNNRFLAERTGGTYSTLKVQPAELEDSGVYFCASSQTPVYAEAFFGQGTRLTVV.

J is TRBJ2-4 and V is TRBV5-1; D remains ambiguous. The CDR3 spans 13 residues. Trimming shortened V by 2 bases and J by 5 bases, and 8 bases separated the two germline ends. The germline gives CDR1 SGHRS, CDR2 YFSETQ. The CDR3 DNA reads as TGCGCCAGCAGCTTCGGTTTCCAAAACATTCAGTACTTC. This gives the protein CASSFGFQNIQYF. The full variable domain, with the rest looked up from reference TRBV5-1 and TRBJ2-4, is KAGVTQTPRYLIKTRGQQVTLSCSPISGHRSVSWYQQTPGQGLQFLFEYFSETQRNKGNFPGRFSGRQFSNSRSEMNVSTLELGDSALYLCASSFGFQNIQYFGAGTRLSVL.

Worth noting for this clone: A junction end diverges from the germline sequence, so it may reflect a read error. The identical CDR3 is also encoded by other nucleotide sequences in the sample. V and J are TRBV5-6 and TRBJ1-1; D remains ambiguous. The CDR3 has 14 residues. Germline V gene sequence: CDR1 SGHDT, CDR2 YYEEEE. The CDR3 bases are TGTGCCAGCAGCTTGGGGAGATCTAACACTGAAGCTTTTTTT. This codes for CASSLGRSNTEAFF.

This clone was detected only a few times. This chain links TRBV7-3 with TRBJ2-2, with 9 bases identical to TRBD1. The CDR3 runs to 16 residues. The V gene end was trimmed by 4 bases and the J gene end by 4 bases; junction bases not matched to a gene: 7. Germline-derived CDR1 and CDR2 are SGHTA and FQGTGA. The CDR3 DNA is TGTGCCAGCAGCTCATCGACAGGGGGACTCACCGGGGAGCTGTTTTTT. This gives the protein CASSSSTGGLTGELFF.

The chain uses TRBV30 and TRBJ1-2, with D maybe TRBD1 (6 bases). V lost 8 bases, J lost 4 bases, and 17 bases lay in between. The V gene's germline CDR1 is GTSNPN and CDR2 SVGIG (reference sequence). This CDR3 contains 13 residues. CDR3 coding DNA: TGTGCCGAGCTAAGGGGGGTCGGCTATGGCTACACCTTC. Translating gives CAELRGVGYGYTF.

The gene calls are TRBV5-8 and TRBJ2-5, with TRBD1 matching 11 bases. The J call may be wrong; the DNA end is better matched by TRBJ2-7. In germline, CDR1 is SGHTS, CDR2 YDEGEE. This CDR3 contains 13 residues. CDR3 in DNA: TGTGCCAGCAGCAGGGACAGGGGGTACGAGCAGTACTTC. Its protein is CASSRDRGYEQYF.